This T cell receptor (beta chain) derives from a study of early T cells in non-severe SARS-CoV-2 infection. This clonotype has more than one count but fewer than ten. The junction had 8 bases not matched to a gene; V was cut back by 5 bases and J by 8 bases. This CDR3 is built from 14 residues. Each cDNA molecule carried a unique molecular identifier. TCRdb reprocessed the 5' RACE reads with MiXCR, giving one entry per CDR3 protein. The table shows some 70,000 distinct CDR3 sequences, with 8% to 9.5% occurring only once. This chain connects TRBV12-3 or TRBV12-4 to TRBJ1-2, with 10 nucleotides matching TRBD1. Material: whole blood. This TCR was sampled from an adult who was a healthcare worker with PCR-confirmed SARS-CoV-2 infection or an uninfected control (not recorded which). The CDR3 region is CASSPGQGLLGYTF. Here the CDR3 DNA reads TGTGCCAGCAGTCCGGGACAGGGGCTGTTAGGCTACACCTTC.